The 21 T cell receptor beta chains below all came from one sample that was sequenced in a study of OX40 agonist ivuxolimab in advanced cancers. The protocol was immunoSEQ multiplex PCR, while the TCRdb copy is restricted to in-frame clones and leaves out a portion. The sample holds over 80,000 clones, about 80% seen once. The sequencing here drew on CD4+ or CD8+ T cells sorted from blood, taken in a trial of the OX40 agonist ivuxolimab. The receptors here all came from an adult with an advanced solid tumor such as melanoma, head and neck, liver or kidney cancer.

This chain connects TRBV23-1 to TRBJ1-1; D remains unclear. TRBV23-1 is filed as an ORF, its function uncertain. Trimming removed 3 bases from V and 4 bases from J, with 15 bases in between. This CDR3 region has 15 residues. The CDR3: CASSHGDVDVTEAFF. The CDR3 DNA sequence: TGCGCCAGCAGTCACGGCGACGTAGACGTCACTGAAGCTTTCTTT.

The chain links TRBV4-2 to TRBJ1-5; 7 positions agree with TRBD1. The trim removed 0 bases at V and 9 bases at J, leaving 5 bases unmatched. The CDR3 loop spans 14 amino acids. The germline V gene has CDR1 LGHNA and CDR2 YNFKEQ. DNA of the CDR3: TGTGCCAGCAGCCAAGAAGGCAGGGGGTGGCCCCAGCATTTT. Residues: CASSQEGRGWPQHF.

This chain uses TRBV11-2 with TRBJ1-2; tentative D call: TRBD1 (5 bases). V lost 2 bases to trimming and J lost 8 bases, with 18 bases between them. Germline CDR1 SGHAT, CDR2 FQNNGV. This CDR3 has 15 residues. This CDR3 reads CASSLTQGSGWGYTF. CDR3 in DNA: TGTGCCAGCAGCTTAACTCAGGGCAGCGGTTGGGGCTACACCTTC.

This clone was found once. The chain carries TRBV5-1 and TRBJ1-1, with 9 bases matching TRBD1. The V gene's germline CDR1 is SGHRS and CDR2 YFSETQ. The trim removed 0 bases at V and 12 bases at J, leaving 6 bases unmatched. The CDR3 has 13 residues. The CDR3, as DNA: TGCGCCAGCAGCTTGGTACAGGGGGCGCAAACTTTCTTT. Encoded protein: CASSLVQGAQTFF.

The chain carries TRBV19 and TRBJ1-5; TRBD1 might be the D (6 bases). The CDR3 loop spans 15 amino acids. Germline V gives CDR1 LNHDA, CDR2 SQIVND (reference sequence). Deletions cut 2 bases from V and 2 bases from J, with 10 bases between. CDR3 residues: CASSIFRTGNQPQHF. The CDR3 DNA reads as TGTGCCAGTAGTATATTCAGGACAGGCAATCAGCCCCAGCATTTT.

V is TRBV9 and J is TRBJ1-2; D is possibly TRBD1 (6 bases). Germline V gene sequence: CDR1 SGDLS, CDR2 YYNGEE. The V end lost 3 bases, the J end lost 6 bases, and 9 bases lay between the germline ends. The CDR3 contains 12 residues. The CDR3 DNA reads as TGTGCCAGCAGCGGAAACAGGGATGGCTACACCTTC. It translates to CASSGNRDGYTF. The full variable domain, in which reference TRBV9 and TRBJ1-2 provide the parts outside the CDR3, is DSGVTQTPKHLITATGQRVTLRCSPRSGDLSVYWYQQSLDQGLQFLIQYYNGEERAKGNILERFSAQQFPDLHSELNLSSLELGDSALYFCASSGNRDGYTFGSGTRLTVV.

This chain uses TRBV9 with TRBJ2-1; D possibly corresponds to TRBD1 (5 bases). The CDR3 totals 14 residues. The V gene lost 0 bases and the J gene lost 5 bases, with 9 bases spanning the gap. Per germline, CDR1 SGDLS and CDR2 YYNGEE. CDR3 sequence (DNA): TGTGCCAGCAGCGTAGAAGGGGTGAACAATGAGCAGTTCTTC. Encoded protein: CASSVEGVNNEQFF.

The chain employs TRBV6-1 and TRBJ2-2; no reliable D call. Germline-derived CDR1 and CDR2 are MNHNS and SASEGT. The CDR3 totals 14 residues. Between the trimmed V and J ends, which lost 2 bases and 0 bases, there was a span of 4 bases. The CDR3 DNA reads as TGTGCCAGCAGTGAACATCCGAACACCGGGGAGCTGTTTTTT. This encodes CASSEHPNTGELFF.

The chain has TRBV5-4 and TRBJ1-6, with 7 bases fitting TRBD1. This CDR3 spans 16 amino acids. Germline CDR1 is SGHNT and CDR2 is YYREEE (reference sequence). Losses at the gene ends were 0 bases for V and 6 bases for J; bases not matched to a gene: 6. The CDR3 protein is CASSLGGTAVNSPLHF. The CDR3 DNA follows: TGTGCCAGCAGCTTGGGAGGGACAGCGGTTAATTCACCCCTCCACTTT.

V and J are TRBV7-9 and TRBJ1-2, with D unresolved. Deletions cut 3 bases from V and 4 bases from J, with 15 bases between. This CDR3 contains 15 residues. Germline V CDR1 and CDR2: SEHNR, FQNEAQ (reference sequence). In DNA form, the CDR3 reads TGTGCCAGCAGCTTCGAGGGCCGCTCTACCTATGGCTACACCTTC. It encodes CASSFEGRSTYGYTF.

This clone was seen a few times. This rearrangement joins TRBV4-1 to TRBJ1-1; D perhaps matches TRBD1 (6 bases). The germline gives CDR1 MGHRA, CDR2 YSYEKL. The CDR3 spans 14 residues. The V and J ends lost 3 bases and 6 bases respectively, with 14 bases between them. CDR3 DNA: TGCGCCAGCAGCCATGTCGGGACATACCCTGAAGCTTTCTTT. Encoded protein: CASSHVGTYPEAFF.

The chain recombines TRBV11-2 with TRBJ2-3; 7 positions match TRBD1. V dropped 8 bases and J dropped 3; count of bases not matched to a gene: 14. The CDR3 spans 16 residues. Germline CDR1 and CDR2: SGHAT and FQNNGV. The CDR3 DNA reads TGTGCCAGCGGAAAACTCACCGGGACAGTAACAGATACGCAGTATTTT. Translation: CASGKLTGTVTDTQYF.

V gene TRBV7-8 combines with J gene TRBJ2-1; 9 bases are shared with TRBD2. This CDR3 spans 14 amino acids. CDR1 and CDR2 from the germline V gene are SGHVS and FQNEAQ. Trimming cost V 10 bases and J 3 bases; bases outside gene matches: 7. This chain's CDR3 is CATETSGDYNEQFF. The DNA for the CDR3 is TGTGCCACAGAGACTAGCGGAGACTACAATGAGCAGTTCTTC.

V usage is TRBV5-4 and J usage is TRBJ1-1; possible D gene TRBD1, 5 bases. The V gene's germline CDR1 is SGHNT and CDR2 YYREEE (reference sequence). V was shortened by 0 bases and J by 3 bases, with 15 bases between the two germline ends. This CDR3 has 16 amino acids. The DNA of the CDR3 is TGTGCCAGCAGCTTGGGACAGTCTACCCCTTACACTGAAGCTTTCTTT. Amino acid sequence: CASSLGQSTPYTEAFF.

CDR3 DNA: TGCGCCAGCAGCTTGGCCGCACAGGCCTTATCCTATGGCTACACCTTC. Its translation: CASSLAAQALSYGYTF. This sequence joins TRBV5-1 and TRBJ1-2, with D possibly TRBD1 on 5 matching bases. CDR3 length: 16 residues. In germline, CDR1 is SGHRS, CDR2 YFSETQ. Trimming pared 0 bases from V and 4 bases from J, leaving 16 bases between.

The V and J genes are TRBV6-1 and TRBJ1-1; a possible D gene is TRBD1 (5 bases). CDR1 MNHNS and CDR2 SASEGT come from the germline V gene. V lost 2 bases, J lost 5 bases, and 15 bases lay in between. CDR3 length: 15 amino acids. The CDR3 nucleotides are TGTGCCAGCAGTGAAAGCATAGGGGTATGGACTGAAGCTTTCTTT. Encoded protein: CASSESIGVWTEAFF.

V and J are TRBV18 and TRBJ1-2, with 11 bases identical to TRBD1. The CDR3 has 15 residues. V lost 3 bases and J lost 4; bases outside the gene matches: 4. The germline V gene has CDR1 KGHSH and CDR2 LQKENI. The CDR3 spells CASSPGQGASYGYTF. For the CDR3, the DNA is TGTGCCAGCTCACCTGGACAGGGGGCGAGCTATGGCTACACCTTC. Full variable domain (rest looked up from reference TRBV18 and TRBJ1-2): NAGVMQNPRHLVRRRGQEARLRCSPMKGHSHVYWYRQLPEEGLKFMVYLQKENIIDESGMPKERFSAEFPKEGPSILRIQQVVRGDSAAYFCASSPGQGASYGYTFGSGTRLTVV.

The chain joins TRBV27 to TRBJ2-1; 13 nucleotides agree with TRBD2. The germline CDR1 and CDR2 sequences are MNHEY and SMNVEV (reference sequence). CDR3 length equals 15 residues. With V trimmed by 5 bases and J by 9 bases, 7 bases remained unmatched. The CDR3 is CASSLTSGGAGEQFF. The CDR3 DNA is TGTGCCAGCAGTCTTACTAGCGGGGGGGCAGGTGAGCAGTTCTTC.

The V and J genes are TRBV5-1 and TRBJ2-7; TRBD2 is a possible D gene (6 bases). The V gene's germline CDR1 is SGHRS and CDR2 YFSETQ. V was trimmed by 4 bases and J by 7 bases, leaving 15 bases between them. The CDR3 loop spans 13 amino acids. The CDR3 region is CASSPSGEGEQYF. In nucleotides, the CDR3 is TGCGCCAGCAGCCCCTCGGGAGAAGGGGAGCAGTACTTC.

This clone came up once. The chain recombines TRBV7-2 with TRBJ2-3; maybe TRBD2 (5 bases). V was pared by 3 bases and J by 7 bases, with 23 bases between. This CDR3 region has 17 residues. Germline V gene lookup returns CDR1 SGHTA and CDR2 FQGNSA. The CDR3 nucleotides read TGTGCCAGCAGCTTCCCCTTTGGGGAGATGGGTGTCAATACGCAGTATTTT. Protein sequence: CASSFPFGEMGVNTQYF.

The CDR3 sequence is CACSLTSVSYEQYF. CDR3 DNA: TGTGCCTGCTCTCTTACTAGCGTCTCCTACGAGCAGTACTTC. The chain employs TRBV19 and TRBJ2-7; 7 bases match TRBD2. Trimming at V came to 11 bases and at J to 0 bases, leaving 10 bases not matched to a gene. CDR1 and CDR2 from the germline V gene are LNHDA and SQIVND (reference sequence). This CDR3 comprises 14 residues. Looking up the rest from reference TRBV19 and TRBJ2-7 gives the full variable domain: DGGITQSPKYLFRKEGQNVTLSCEQNLNHDAMYWYRQDPGQGLRLIYYSQIVNDFQKGDIAEGYSVSREKKESFPLTVTSAQKNPTAFYLCACSLTSVSYEQYFGPGTRLTVT.